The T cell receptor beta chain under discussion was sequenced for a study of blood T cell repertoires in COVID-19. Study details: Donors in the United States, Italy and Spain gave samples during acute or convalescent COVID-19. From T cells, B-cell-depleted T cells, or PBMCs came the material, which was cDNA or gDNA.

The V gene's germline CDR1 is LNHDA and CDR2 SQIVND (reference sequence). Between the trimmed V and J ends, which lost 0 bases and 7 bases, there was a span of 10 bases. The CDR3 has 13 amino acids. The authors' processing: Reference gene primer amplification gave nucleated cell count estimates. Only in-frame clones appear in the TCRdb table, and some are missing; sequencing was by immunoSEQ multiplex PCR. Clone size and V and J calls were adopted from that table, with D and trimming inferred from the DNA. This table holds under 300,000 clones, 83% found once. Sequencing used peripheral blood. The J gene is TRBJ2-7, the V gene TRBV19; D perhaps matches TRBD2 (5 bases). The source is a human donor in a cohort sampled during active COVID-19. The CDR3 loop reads CASSIDASGEQYF. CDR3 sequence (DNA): TGTGCCAGTAGTATAGATGCTTCGGGGGAGCAGTACTTC.